These 14 T cell receptor beta chains share one sample of origin, sequenced in a study of beta chain features in type 1 diabetes. No cognate antigen is known for these TCRs. Study-wide findings and caveats: A moderate, significant TCRB CDR3 shortening appeared in type 1 diabetes across four CD4+ subsets.

Sequencing targeted expressed TCRB transcripts, as all isolated RNA had been reverse transcribed. Assay: immunoSEQ multiplex PCR; the TCRdb copy retains only in-frame clones and omits some. The sample includes approximately 52,000 clones, 55% to 70% of them seen just once. Specimen: stem cell memory CD4+ T cells from blood. The receptors shown here come from a woman younger than 45 with type 1 diabetes.

This clone occurred a few times. The V gene is TRBV30, the J gene TRBJ1-2; 7 positions agree with TRBD1. This CDR3 comprises 12 residues. Germline CDR1 GTSNPN, CDR2 SVGIG (reference sequence). The junction had 3 bases not matched to a gene; V was cut back by 4 bases and J by 4 bases. CDR3: CAWTRDSYGYTF. Written as DNA, the CDR3 is TGTGCCTGGACTCGGGACAGCTATGGCTACACCTTC.

This chain uses TRBV19 with TRBJ2-7, with TRBD1 matching over 7 bases. Unmatched junction bases numbered 10, after V lost 10 bases and J lost 4 bases. Germline V CDR1 and CDR2: LNHDA, SQIVND (reference sequence). CDR3 length: 13 amino acids. The DNA of the CDR3 is TGTGCCACCACTACCGGGACAGAGTACGAGCAGTACTTC. Translation gives CATTTGTEYEQYF.

This clone was found a few times. The chain combines TRBV18 with TRBJ2-1; 9 positions match TRBD1. With V trimmed by 2 bases and J by 7 bases, 9 bases remained unmatched. The germline V gene encodes CDR1 KGHSH and CDR2 LQKENI. This CDR3 is built from 16 residues. The CDR3 sequence: CASSPTGTGSGNEQFF. The DNA for the CDR3 is TGTGCCAGCTCACCAACCGGGACAGGGTCTGGGAATGAGCAGTTCTTC.

The chain joins TRBV15 to TRBJ1-1, with D hard to call. The CDR3 has 16 amino acids. The germline V and J ends were trimmed by 3 bases and 0 bases, with 14 bases remaining between them. Per the germline V gene, CDR1 is LNHNV and CDR2 is YYDKDF (reference sequence). The CDR3 protein is CATSSAPAEMNTEAFF. CDR3 DNA sequence: TGTGCCACCAGCAGTGCCCCTGCGGAGATGAACACTGAAGCTTTCTTT.

V is TRBV5-1 and J is TRBJ1-2; D gene unclear. CDR3 length equals 13 residues. The germline CDR1 and CDR2 sequences are SGHRS and YFSETQ. Trimming removed 6 bases from V and 6 bases from J, with 15 bases in between. CDR3 bases: TGCGCCAGCAAGTTAATCTTGAGTGATGGCTACACCTTC. It yields the protein CASKLILSDGYTF.

The chain carries TRBV28 and TRBJ1-2; D perhaps matches TRBD1 (6 bases). V was clipped by 7 bases and J by 4 bases, with 19 bases between them. CDR3 length: 15 amino acids. Germline V gene sequence: CDR1 MDHEN, CDR2 SYDVKM. CDR3 DNA sequence: TGTGCCAGCACTGACCCCACAGGGCGTCCCTATGGCTACACCTTC. Translated, it gives CASTDPTGRPYGYTF.

This sequence joins TRBV7-9 and TRBJ2-1; 16 positions agree with TRBD2. The CDR3 spans 17 residues. The germline V gene encodes CDR1 SEHNR and CDR2 FQNEAQ (reference sequence). The V segment lost 5 bases and the J segment 7 bases; nucleotides outside the gene matches: 8. For the CDR3, the DNA is TGTGCCAGCAGCCCGGGACTAGCGGGAGGGATGCGGAATGAGCAGTTCTTC. This encodes CASSPGLAGGMRNEQFF.

About this clone itself: The same CDR3 arises from other DNA sequences in this sample as well. This chain joins TRBV20-1 and TRBJ2-7; D ambiguous. CDR3 size: 11 residues. Per the germline V gene, CDR1 is DFQATT and CDR2 is SNEGSKA (reference sequence). The ends were cut back, 4 bases at V and 1 base at J, with 5 bases in the middle. CDR3 sequence reads: CSATSSYEQYF. In DNA form, the CDR3 reads TGCAGTGCTACTTCGTCCTACGAGCAGTACTTC.

The rearrangement joins TRBV18 to TRBJ2-3, with TRBD2 matching 7 bases. V trimming: 6 bases; J trimming: 2 bases; junction bases outside the gene matches: 8. The CDR3 runs 15 residues. From germline, CDR1 is KGHSH and CDR2 LQKENI. CDR3 in amino acids: CASSQTSVLTDTQYF. For the CDR3, the DNA is TGTGCCAGCTCGCAAACTAGCGTACTCACAGATACGCAGTATTTT.

This clone was detected only a few times. This chain joins TRBV27 and TRBJ2-7; D call uncertain. CDR3 size: 15 residues. Trimming removed 0 bases from V and 0 bases from J, with 9 bases in between. CDR1 and CDR2 from the germline V gene are MNHEY and SMNVEV (reference sequence). The CDR3 coding sequence is TGTGCCAGCAGTTTATCTCACAGCCTCTCCTACGAGCAGTACTTC. Residues: CASSLSHSLSYEQYF.

Points on this clone: A read error may account for a junction end that differs from germline. Other DNA sequences in the same sample also yield this CDR3. The chain carries TRBV11-2 and TRBJ1-2, with D possibly being TRBD1 (6 bases). CDR1 and CDR2 from the germline V gene are SGHAT and FQNNGV. The CDR3 is 14 residues long. CDR3 protein: CASSSLYRDYGYTF. Here the CDR3 DNA reads TGTGCCAGCAGCTCCCTATACAGGGACTATGGCTACACTTTC. Based on the CDR3 plus reference TRBV11-2 and TRBJ1-2, the full variable domain is EAGVAQSPRYKIIEKRQSVAFWCNPISGHATLYWYQQILGQGPKLLIQFQNNGVVDDSQLPKDRFSAERLKGVDSTLKIQPAKLEDSAVYLCASSSLYRDYGYTFGSGTRLTVV.

This clone has only a few counts. The J gene is TRBJ2-5, the V gene TRBV2; TRBD2 aligns across 9 bases. Germline V lookup: CDR1 SNHLY, CDR2 FYNNEI. Trimming cost V 4 bases and J 4 bases; bases outside gene matches: 4. The CDR3 is 14 amino acids. CDR3 in amino acids: CASSGGRALETQYF. The DNA for the CDR3 is TGTGCCAGCAGTGGCGGGAGGGCCTTAGAGACCCAGTACTTC. Variable domain in full (rest from reference TRBV2 and TRBJ2-5): EPEVTQTPSHQVTQMGQEVILRCVPISNHLYFYWYRQILGQKVEFLVSFYNNEISEKSEIFDDQFSVERPDGSNFTLKIRSTKLEDSAMYFCASSGGRALETQYFGPGTRLLVL.

The rearrangement joins TRBV29-1 to TRBJ2-1; 10 nucleotides align to TRBD2. The CDR3 consists of 16 residues. V lost 1 base, J lost 3 bases, and 6 bases stayed unmatched. CDR1 is SQVTM, CDR2 ANQGSEA, per germline. DNA for the CDR3: TGCAGCGTTGAAGTTGGGACTAGCGAGCACTACAATGAGCAGTTCTTC. Its translation is CSVEVGTSEHYNEQFF.

This clone was detected a few times. The chain joins TRBV2 to TRBJ2-7; maybe TRBD1 (5 bases). CDR1 SNHLY and CDR2 FYNNEI come from the germline V gene. CDR3 length: 14 amino acids. V was trimmed by 0 bases and J by 2 bases, leaving 8 bases between them. The CDR3 DNA is TGTGCCAGCAGTGAAGCGTCACAGGCCTACGAGCAGTACTTC. This encodes CASSEASQAYEQYF.